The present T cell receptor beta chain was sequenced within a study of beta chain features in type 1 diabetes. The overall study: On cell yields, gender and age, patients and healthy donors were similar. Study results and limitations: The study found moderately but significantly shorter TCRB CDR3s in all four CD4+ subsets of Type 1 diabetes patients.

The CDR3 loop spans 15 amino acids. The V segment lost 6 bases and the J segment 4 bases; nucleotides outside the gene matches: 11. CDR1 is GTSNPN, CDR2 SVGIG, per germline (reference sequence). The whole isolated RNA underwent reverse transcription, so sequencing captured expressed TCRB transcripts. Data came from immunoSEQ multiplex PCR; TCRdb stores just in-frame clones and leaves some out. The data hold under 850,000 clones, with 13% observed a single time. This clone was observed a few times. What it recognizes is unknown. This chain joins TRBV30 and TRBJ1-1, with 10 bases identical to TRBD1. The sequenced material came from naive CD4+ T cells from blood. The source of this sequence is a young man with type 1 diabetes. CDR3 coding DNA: TGTGCCTGTAATATCTTGGGACAGGGGTTCACTGAAGCTTTCTTT. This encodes CACNILGQGFTEAFF.